This T cell receptor (beta chain) was obtained from a study of persistence of HIV-infected CD4 T cells. Sequencing used immunoSEQ version 4 in survey mode. TCRdb's copy holds only in-frame clones and misses some; the assay was immunoSEQ multiplex PCR. The sample includes about 27,000 clones, less than 85% of them seen just once. Concerning this clone: Antigen: not known.

The stimulus was an HIV-1 Gag 15-mer peptide pool, approximately 0.93 ug/peptide/mL. Sorting selected CD4+ T cells upregulating both CD40 ligand and CD69. The CDR3 loop spans 17 amino acids. Trimming at V came to 0 bases and at J to 9 bases, leaving 11 bases not matched to a gene. Germline CDR1 SGHRS, CDR2 YFSETQ. The source material was CD4+ T cells sorted from PBMCs after roughly 19-hour stimulation, sampled from a patient who received antiretroviral therapy. This clonotype was sampled from an adult man with HIV who was CMV-seropositive. The chain combines TRBV5-1 with TRBJ1-6; 8 bases are a match to TRBD1. The CDR3 spells CASSLAGTGRGPSPLHF. The CDR3 DNA follows: TGCGCCAGCAGCTTGGCCGGGACAGGTAGGGGGCCTTCACCCCTCCACTTT. Complete variable domain (other parts from reference TRBV5-1 and TRBJ1-6): KAGVTQTPRYLIKTRGQQVTLSCSPISGHRSVSWYQQTPGQGLQFLFEYFSETQRNKGNFPGRFSGRQFSNSRSEMNVSTLELGDSALYLCASSLAGTGRGPSPLHFGNGTRLTVT.